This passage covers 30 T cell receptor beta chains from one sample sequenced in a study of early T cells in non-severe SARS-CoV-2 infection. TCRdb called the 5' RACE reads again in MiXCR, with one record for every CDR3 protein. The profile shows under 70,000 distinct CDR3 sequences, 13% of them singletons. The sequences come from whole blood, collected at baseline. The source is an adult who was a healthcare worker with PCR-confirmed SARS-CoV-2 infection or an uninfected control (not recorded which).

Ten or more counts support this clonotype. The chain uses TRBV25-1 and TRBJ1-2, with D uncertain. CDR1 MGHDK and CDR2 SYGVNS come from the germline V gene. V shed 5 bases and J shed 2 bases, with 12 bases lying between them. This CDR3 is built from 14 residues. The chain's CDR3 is CASSTRTGNYGYTF. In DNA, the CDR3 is TGTGCCAGCAGTACCCGAACGGGAAACTATGGCTACACCTTC.

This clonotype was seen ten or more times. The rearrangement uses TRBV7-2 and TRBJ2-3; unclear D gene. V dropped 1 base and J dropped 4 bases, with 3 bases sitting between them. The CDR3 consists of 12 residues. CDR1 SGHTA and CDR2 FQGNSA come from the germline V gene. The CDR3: CASSLGADTQYF. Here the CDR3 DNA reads TGTGCCAGCAGCTTAGGGGCAGATACGCAGTATTTT.

The CDR3 coding sequence is TGTGCCAGCGGTCGGAACGGACAAATACCAACCTACGAGCAGTACTTC. It is translated as CASGRNGQIPTYEQYF. The rearrangement uses TRBV6-2 or TRBV6-3 and TRBJ2-7; tentative D call: TRBD1 (5 bases). The CDR3 runs to 16 residues. The V gene's germline CDR1 is MNHEY and CDR2 SVGEGT. The V and J ends lost 8 bases and 2 bases respectively, with 22 bases between them.

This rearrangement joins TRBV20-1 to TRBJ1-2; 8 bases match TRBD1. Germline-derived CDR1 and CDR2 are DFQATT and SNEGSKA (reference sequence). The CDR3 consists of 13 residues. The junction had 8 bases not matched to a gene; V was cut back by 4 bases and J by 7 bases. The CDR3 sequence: CSANDRGDFGYTF. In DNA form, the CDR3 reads TGCAGTGCTAACGACAGGGGAGATTTTGGCTACACCTTC.

CDR3 protein: CASSLWQNTEAFF. The CDR3 nucleotides read TGTGCCAGCAGCTTGTGGCAGAACACTGAAGCTTTCTTT. The chain couples TRBV7-6 to TRBJ1-1; D is unclear. V was cut by 3 bases and J by 1 base, with 6 bases left in between. Germline assignment: CDR1 SGHVS and CDR2 FNYEAQ. CDR3 size: 13 residues.

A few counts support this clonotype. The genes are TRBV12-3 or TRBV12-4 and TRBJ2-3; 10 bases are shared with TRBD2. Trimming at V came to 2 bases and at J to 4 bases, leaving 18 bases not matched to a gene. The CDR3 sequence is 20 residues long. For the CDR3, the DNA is TGTGCCAGCAGTTTACCCGACTTCACCAGAGTAGCGGGAGGCCCAGATACGCAGTATTTT. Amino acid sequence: CASSLPDFTRVAGGPDTQYF.

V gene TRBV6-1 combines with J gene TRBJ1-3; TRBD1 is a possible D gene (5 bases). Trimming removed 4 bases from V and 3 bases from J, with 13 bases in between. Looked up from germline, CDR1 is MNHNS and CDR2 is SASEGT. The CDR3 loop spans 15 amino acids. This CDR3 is CASSASGLLGNTIYF. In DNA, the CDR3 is TGTGCCAGCAGTGCCTCAGGGCTACTTGGAAACACCATATATTTT.

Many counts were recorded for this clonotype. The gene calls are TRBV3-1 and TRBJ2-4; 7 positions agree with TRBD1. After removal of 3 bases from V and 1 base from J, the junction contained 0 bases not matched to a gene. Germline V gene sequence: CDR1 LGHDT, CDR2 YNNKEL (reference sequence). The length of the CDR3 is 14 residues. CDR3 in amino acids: CASSQDRAKNIQYF. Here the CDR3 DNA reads TGTGCCAGCAGCCAGGACAGGGCCAAAAACATTCAGTACTTC.

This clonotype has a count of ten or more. This CDR3 is CASRGTGASQNEGGPNTGELFF. The DNA for the CDR3 is TGTGCCAGCAGAGGAACCGGTGCCAGCCAAAACGAGGGAGGGCCGAACACCGGGGAGCTGTTTTTT. The genes are TRBV12-3 or TRBV12-4 and TRBJ2-2; 7 bases fit TRBD2. The CDR3 is 22 amino acids. Unmatched junction bases numbered 25, after V lost 6 bases and J lost 0 bases.

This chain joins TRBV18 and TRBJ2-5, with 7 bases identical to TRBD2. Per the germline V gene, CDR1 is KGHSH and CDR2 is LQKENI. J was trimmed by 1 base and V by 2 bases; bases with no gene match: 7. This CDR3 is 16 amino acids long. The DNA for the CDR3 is TGTGCCAGCTCACCAGGGGTAGCGGGCCTCCAAGAGACCCAGTACTTC. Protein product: CASSPGVAGLQETQYF.

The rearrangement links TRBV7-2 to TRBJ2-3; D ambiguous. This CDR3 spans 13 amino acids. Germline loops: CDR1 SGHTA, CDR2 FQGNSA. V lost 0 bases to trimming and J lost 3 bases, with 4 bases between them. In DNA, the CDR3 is TGTGCCAGCAGCTTAGCGCCGACAGATACGCAGTATTTT. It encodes CASSLAPTDTQYF.

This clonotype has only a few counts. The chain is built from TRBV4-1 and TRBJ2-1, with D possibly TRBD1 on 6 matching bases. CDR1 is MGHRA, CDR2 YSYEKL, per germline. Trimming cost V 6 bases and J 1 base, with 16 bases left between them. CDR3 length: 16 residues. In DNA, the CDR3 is TGCGCCAGCAGTCAGGGGTGGCGGTCATCCTACAATGAGCAGTTCTTC. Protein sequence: CASSQGWRSSYNEQFF.

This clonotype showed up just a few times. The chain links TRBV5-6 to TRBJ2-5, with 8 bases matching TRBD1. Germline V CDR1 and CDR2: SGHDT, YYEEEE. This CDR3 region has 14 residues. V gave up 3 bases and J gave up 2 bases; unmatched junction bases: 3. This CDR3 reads CASSWGTGQETQYF. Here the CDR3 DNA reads TGTGCCAGCAGCTGGGGGACAGGACAAGAGACCCAGTACTTC.

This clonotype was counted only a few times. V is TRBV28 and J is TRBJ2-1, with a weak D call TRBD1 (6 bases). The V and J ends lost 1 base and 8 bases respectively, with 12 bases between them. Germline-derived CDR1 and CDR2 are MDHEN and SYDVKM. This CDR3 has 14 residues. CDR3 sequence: CASSLLEGVDEQFF. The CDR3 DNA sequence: TGTGCCAGCAGTTTATTAGAGGGGGTGGATGAGCAGTTCTTC.

In nucleotides, the CDR3 is TGCAGTGTCGGGGGGGCCGCCCGTAGCACAGATACGCAGTATTTT. Its translation: CSVGGAARSTDTQYF. V gene TRBV20-1 combines with J gene TRBJ2-3, with 8 bases lining up with TRBD2. The CDR3 length is 15 residues. Germline CDR1 reads DFQATT; CDR2 reads SNEGSKA (reference sequence). J gave up 0 bases and V 7 bases, and 9 bases lay outside the gene matches.

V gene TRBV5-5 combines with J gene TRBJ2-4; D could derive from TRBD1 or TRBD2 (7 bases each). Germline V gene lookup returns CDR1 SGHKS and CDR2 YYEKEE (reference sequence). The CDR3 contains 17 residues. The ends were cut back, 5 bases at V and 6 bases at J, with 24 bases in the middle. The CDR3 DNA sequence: TGTGCCAGCAGTTCGTGGGGACAGAGCGGGAAAGTAAACATTCAGTACTTC. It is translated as CASSSWGQSGKVNIQYF.

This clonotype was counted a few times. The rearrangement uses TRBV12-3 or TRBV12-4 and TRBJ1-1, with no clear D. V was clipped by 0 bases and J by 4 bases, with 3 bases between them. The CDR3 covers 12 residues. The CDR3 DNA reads TGTGCCAGCAGTTTAGCCCGCACTGAAGCTTTCTTT. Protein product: CASSLARTEAFF.

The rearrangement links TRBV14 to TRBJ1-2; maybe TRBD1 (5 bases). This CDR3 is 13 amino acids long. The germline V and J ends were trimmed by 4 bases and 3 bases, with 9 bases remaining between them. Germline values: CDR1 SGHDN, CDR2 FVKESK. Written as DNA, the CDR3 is TGTGCCAGCAGCCCGGACATCTACTATGGCTACACCTTC. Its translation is CASSPDIYYGYTF.

The DNA for the CDR3 is TGTGCCAGCAAAGAGGGGGCTGCGCAAGAGACCCAGTACTTC. This translates into CASKEGAAQETQYF. The V and J genes are TRBV2 and TRBJ2-5; TRBD1 aligns across 7 bases. The CDR3 runs 14 residues. CDR1 SNHLY and CDR2 FYNNEI come from the germline V gene. V dropped 7 bases and J dropped 2; count of bases not matched to a gene: 7.

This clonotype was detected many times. The CDR3 region has the DNA TGTGCCAGTAGCACCGGTTGGAAAGAAAAACTGTTTTTT. This codes for CASSTGWKEKLFF. The chain carries TRBV19 and TRBJ1-4, with D uncertain. This CDR3 contains 13 residues. Trimming left V 6 bases short and J 8 bases short, with 13 bases between. CDR1 and CDR2 from the germline V gene are LNHDA and SQIVND (reference sequence).

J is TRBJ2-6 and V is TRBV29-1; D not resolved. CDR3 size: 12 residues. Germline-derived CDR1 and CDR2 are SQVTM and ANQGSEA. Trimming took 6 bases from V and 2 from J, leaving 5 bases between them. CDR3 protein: CSVETGANVLTF. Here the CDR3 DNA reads TGCAGCGTCGAAACTGGGGCCAACGTCCTGACTTTC.

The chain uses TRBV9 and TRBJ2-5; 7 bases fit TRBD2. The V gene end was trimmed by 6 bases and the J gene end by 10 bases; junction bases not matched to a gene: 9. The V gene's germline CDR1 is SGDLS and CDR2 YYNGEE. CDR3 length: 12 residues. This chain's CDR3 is CASTPRRGDQYF. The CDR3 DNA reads TGTGCCAGCACCCCCCGCCGGGGGGACCAGTACTTC.

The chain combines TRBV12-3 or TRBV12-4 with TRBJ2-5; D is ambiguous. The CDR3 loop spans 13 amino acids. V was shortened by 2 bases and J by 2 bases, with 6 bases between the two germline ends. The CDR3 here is CASSLWGQETQYF. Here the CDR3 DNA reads TGTGCCAGCAGTTTATGGGGTCAAGAGACCCAGTACTTC.

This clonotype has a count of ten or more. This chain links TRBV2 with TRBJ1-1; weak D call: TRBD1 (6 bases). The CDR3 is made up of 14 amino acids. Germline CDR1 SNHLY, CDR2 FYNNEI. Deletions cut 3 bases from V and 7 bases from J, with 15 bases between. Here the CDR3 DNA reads TGTGCCAGCAGTGATCTGGGGGCGCGAGGTGAAGCTTTCTTT. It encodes CASSDLGARGEAFF. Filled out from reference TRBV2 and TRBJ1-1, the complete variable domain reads EPEVTQTPSHQVTQMGQEVILRCVPISNHLYFYWYRQILGQKVEFLVSFYNNEISEKSEIFDDQFSVERPDGSNFTLKIRSTKLEDSAMYFCASSDLGARGEAFFGQGTRLTVV.

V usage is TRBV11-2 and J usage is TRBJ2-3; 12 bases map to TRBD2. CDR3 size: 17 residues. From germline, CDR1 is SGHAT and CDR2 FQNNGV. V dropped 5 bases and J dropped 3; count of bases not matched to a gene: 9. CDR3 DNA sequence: TGTGCCAGCAGCCACGCTAGCGGGAGGGCCTGGACAGATACGCAGTATTTT. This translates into CASSHASGRAWTDTQYF.

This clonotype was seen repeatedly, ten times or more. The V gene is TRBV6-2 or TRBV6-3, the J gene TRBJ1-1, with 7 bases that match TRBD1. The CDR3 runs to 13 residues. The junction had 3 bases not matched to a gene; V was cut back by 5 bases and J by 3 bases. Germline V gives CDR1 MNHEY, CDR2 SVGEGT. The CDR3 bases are TGTGCCAGCAGTCGGGACAGATACACTGAAGCTTTCTTT. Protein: CASSRDRYTEAFF.

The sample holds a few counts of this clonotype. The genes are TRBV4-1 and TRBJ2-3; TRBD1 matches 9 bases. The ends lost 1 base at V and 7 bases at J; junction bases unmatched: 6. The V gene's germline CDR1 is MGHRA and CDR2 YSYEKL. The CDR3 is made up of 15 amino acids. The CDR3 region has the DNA TGCGCCAGCAGCCAAGGACAGGGGGGAACGAATACGCAGTATTTT. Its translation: CASSQGQGGTNTQYF.

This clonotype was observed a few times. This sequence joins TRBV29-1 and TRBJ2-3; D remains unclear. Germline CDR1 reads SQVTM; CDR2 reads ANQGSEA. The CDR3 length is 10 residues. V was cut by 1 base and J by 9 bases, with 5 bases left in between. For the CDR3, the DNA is TGCAGCGTTGAAGTCTTAACGCAGTATTTT. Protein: CSVEVLTQYF.

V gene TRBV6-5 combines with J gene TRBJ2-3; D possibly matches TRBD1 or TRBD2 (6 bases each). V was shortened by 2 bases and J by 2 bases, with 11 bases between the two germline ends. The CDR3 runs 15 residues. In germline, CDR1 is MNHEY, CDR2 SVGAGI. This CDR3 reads CASSYTGALTDTQYF. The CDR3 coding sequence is TGTGCCAGCAGTTACACGGGGGCCCTCACAGATACGCAGTATTTT.

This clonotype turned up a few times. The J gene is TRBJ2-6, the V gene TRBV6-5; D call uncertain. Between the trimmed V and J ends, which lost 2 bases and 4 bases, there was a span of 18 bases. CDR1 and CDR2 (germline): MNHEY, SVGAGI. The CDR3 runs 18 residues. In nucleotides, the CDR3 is TGTGCCAGCAGTTACCCAGCGTCGCGCCCGACAGGGGCCAACGTCCTGACTTTC. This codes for CASSYPASRPTGANVLTF.